The 24 T cell receptor beta chains listed next were all sequenced from one sample in a study of T cell changes during pregnancy in multiple sclerosis. Generated by immunoSEQ multiplex PCR, the TCRdb table keeps only in-frame clones and is missing some. The profile covers fewer than 85,000 clones, with 85% to 95% appearing a single time and roughly 2.5% taken by the ten largest. The source was peripheral blood, collected in the second trimester of pregnancy. These receptors came from a female donor with multiple sclerosis, enrolled in a pregnancy study.

The chain combines TRBV5-5 with TRBJ1-4, with 10 bases identical to TRBD1. The CDR3 extends over 13 amino acids. The junction had 1 base not matched to a gene; V was cut back by 4 bases and J by 7 bases. The germline V gene encodes CDR1 SGHKS and CDR2 YYEKEE (reference sequence). The CDR3 DNA follows: TGTGCCAGCAGCCGGACAGGGGGTGAAAAACTGTTTTTT. Translated: CASSRTGGEKLFF.

The chain has TRBV30 and TRBJ1-4, with D possibly TRBD1 on 6 matching bases. CDR3 length equals 16 residues. Between the trimmed V and J ends, which lost 0 bases and 8 bases, there was a span of 19 bases. CDR1 GTSNPN and CDR2 SVGIG come from the germline V gene (reference sequence). The CDR3 protein is CAWSVRGGRTREKLFF. CDR3 nucleotide sequence: TGTGCCTGGAGTGTACGAGGGGGTAGGACTCGGGAAAAACTGTTTTTT.

This chain connects TRBV6-6 to TRBJ1-1, with D perhaps TRBD1 (6 bases). Germline assignment: CDR1 MNHNY and CDR2 SVGAGI (reference sequence). The V end lost 5 bases, the J end lost 2 bases, and 12 bases lay between the germline ends. The CDR3 is 14 amino acids. This CDR3 is CASSHGQKNTEAFF. As DNA, the CDR3 is TGTGCCAGCAGTCACGGACAGAAAAACACTGAAGCTTTCTTT.

This clone was detected only once. This chain connects TRBV9 to TRBJ2-1; tentative D call: TRBD1 (5 bases). Per germline, CDR1 SGDLS and CDR2 YYNGEE. Trimming removed 3 bases from V and 0 bases from J, with 10 bases in between. CDR3 size: 15 residues. The CDR3 DNA sequence: TGTGCCAGCAGCGCGCAGGGAACCTCCTACAATGAGCAGTTCTTC. Residues: CASSAQGTSYNEQFF.

This chain links TRBV5-1 with TRBJ1-1; 9 bases line up with TRBD1. The V gene end was trimmed by 4 bases and the J gene end by 6 bases; junction bases not matched to a gene: 7. This CDR3 contains 14 residues. The germline CDR1 and CDR2 sequences are SGHRS and YFSETQ. Written as DNA, the CDR3 is TGCGCCAGCAGCCCAGGACAGGGGCGGCCTGAAGCTTTCTTT. Translating gives CASSPGQGRPEAFF.

V usage is TRBV19 and J usage is TRBJ1-5; 7 bases align to TRBD1. In germline, CDR1 is LNHDA, CDR2 SQIVND (reference sequence). The V gene end was trimmed by 5 bases and the J gene end by 6 bases; junction bases not matched to a gene: 1. The CDR3 is 12 amino acids. CDR3: CASSPGGQPQHF. The CDR3 coding sequence is TGTGCCAGTAGTCCAGGGGGTCAGCCCCAGCATTTT.

The chain is built from TRBV10-3 and TRBJ2-3; D gene ambiguous. Germline CDR1 and CDR2: ENHRY and SYGVKD. Trimming cost V 6 bases and J 6 bases, with 13 bases left between them. This CDR3 has 13 residues. Here the CDR3 reads CAISPTGSDTQYF. The CDR3 bases are TGTGCCATCAGCCCTACGGGTAGCGATACGCAGTATTTT.

V gene TRBV7-9 combines with J gene TRBJ2-3; TRBD2 aligns across 9 bases. The trim removed 5 bases at V and 8 bases at J, leaving 8 bases unmatched. CDR3 length equals 14 residues. Germline V CDR1 and CDR2: SEHNR, FQNEAQ (reference sequence). The CDR3 sequence is CASSPREGGVTQYF. The CDR3 DNA reads TGTGCCAGCAGCCCGCGGGAGGGGGGGGTTACGCAGTATTTT. Supplemented by reference TRBV7-9 and TRBJ2-3, the full variable domain reads DTGVSQNPRHKITKRGQNVTFRCDPISEHNRLYWYRQTLGQGPEFLTYFQNEAQLEKSRLLSDRFSAERPKGSFSTLEIQRTEQGDSAMYLCASSPREGGVTQYFGPGTRLTVL.

CDR3 loop: CASSLGQTNTEAFF. DNA for the CDR3: TGTGCCAGCTCACTGGGACAGACGAACACTGAAGCTTTCTTT. This chain uses TRBV18 with TRBJ1-1; 7 bases match TRBD1. The CDR3 runs to 14 residues. CDR1 KGHSH and CDR2 LQKENI come from the germline V gene. The V segment lost 4 bases and the J segment 1 base; nucleotides outside the gene matches: 3.

This chain connects TRBV11-1 to TRBJ2-3; a weak D match, TRBD2 (6 bases). V was trimmed by 6 bases and J by 6 bases, leaving 16 bases between them. The CDR3 has 14 residues. Germline loops: CDR1 SGHAT, CDR2 FQDESV (reference sequence). For the CDR3, the DNA is TGTGCCAGCAGGAGACGCGGGGCCCCGGATACGCAGTATTTT. Its translation: CASRRRGAPDTQYF.

This clone was seen just once. The rearrangement uses TRBV7-9 and TRBJ1-1; tentatively, D is TRBD1 (5 bases). Germline CDR1 reads SEHNR; CDR2 reads FQNEAQ (reference sequence). The CDR3 runs to 15 residues. Trimming took 6 bases from V and 0 from J, leaving 14 bases between them. The CDR3 DNA is TGTGCCAGCAGACCCCGGACGGGGGTGAACACTGAAGCTTTCTTT. Its translation is CASRPRTGVNTEAFF.

V gene TRBV5-1 combines with J gene TRBJ1-2, with D maybe TRBD1 (5 bases). CDR1 is SGHRS, CDR2 YFSETQ, per germline. The V gene lost 4 bases and the J gene lost 8 bases, with 15 bases spanning the gap. This CDR3 is built from 13 residues. CDR3 residues: CASSPDGAGGYTF. DNA of the CDR3: TGCGCCAGCAGCCCCGACGGGGCGGGGGGCTACACCTTC. Based on the CDR3 plus reference TRBV5-1 and TRBJ1-2, the full variable domain is KAGVTQTPRYLIKTRGQQVTLSCSPISGHRSVSWYQQTPGQGLQFLFEYFSETQRNKGNFPGRFSGRQFSNSRSEMNVSTLELGDSALYLCASSPDGAGGYTFGSGTRLTVV.

The V and J genes are TRBV9 and TRBJ1-5, with D perhaps matching TRBD1 (6 bases). The germline V gene has CDR1 SGDLS and CDR2 YYNGEE. V gave up 7 bases and J gave up 0 bases, with 14 bases separating them. The CDR3 length is 15 residues. CDR3 sequence: CASSLGQNSNQPQHF. The DNA for the CDR3 is TGTGCCAGCTCGTTAGGACAGAATAGCAATCAGCCCCAGCATTTT.

This rearrangement joins TRBV5-1 to TRBJ2-1, with TRBD2 matching 8 bases. The CDR3 is 16 amino acids. Germline V CDR1 and CDR2: SGHRS, YFSETQ. V gave up 3 bases and J gave up 5 bases; unmatched junction bases: 10. For the CDR3, the DNA is TGCGCCAGCAGCTACATAAGAAACGGGGGGGACAATGAGCAGTTCTTC. Protein: CASSYIRNGGDNEQFF.

The chain recombines TRBV6-1 with TRBJ2-3; TRBD2 matches 12 bases. The germline CDR1 and CDR2 sequences are MNHNS and SASEGT. CDR3 length: 15 residues. The J segment lost 6 bases and the V segment lost 1 base, leaving 2 bases of the junction unmatched. The CDR3 DNA reads TGTGCCAGCAGTGAAGTGACTAGCGGGAGTGATACGCAGTATTTT. This translates into CASSEVTSGSDTQYF.

The rearrangement links TRBV19 to TRBJ1-6, with 7 bases identical to TRBD1. Germline V CDR1 and CDR2: LNHDA, SQIVND (reference sequence). V lost 5 bases, J lost 8 bases, and 6 bases stayed unmatched. The CDR3 runs to 14 residues. CDR3 coding DNA: TGTGCCAGTAGTTCGCTTACAGGGGATTCACCCCTCCACTTT. It codes for CASSSLTGDSPLHF.

The chain links TRBV7-6 to TRBJ1-1; D not resolved. CDR3 length equals 13 residues. The V gene's germline CDR1 is SGHVS and CDR2 FNYEAQ. V lost 2 bases, J lost 4 bases, and 8 bases lay in between. The CDR3 DNA reads as TGTGCCAGCAGCTTATCTGTGGCCACTGAAGCTTTCTTT. The encoded protein is CASSLSVATEAFF.

The chain links TRBV9 to TRBJ1-3; no reliable D call. Between the trimmed V and J ends, which lost 2 bases and 0 bases, there was a span of 12 bases. The CDR3 runs to 16 residues. Germline assignment: CDR1 SGDLS and CDR2 YYNGEE. The CDR3 nucleotides are TGTGCCAGCAGCGTCAACAGCATGCTCTCTGGAAACACCATATATTTT. This translates into CASSVNSMLSGNTIYF. Supplemented by reference TRBV9 and TRBJ1-3, the full variable domain reads DSGVTQTPKHLITATGQRVTLRCSPRSGDLSVYWYQQSLDQGLQFLIQYYNGEERAKGNILERFSAQQFPDLHSELNLSSLELGDSALYFCASSVNSMLSGNTIYFGEGSWLTVV.

The chain recombines TRBV27 with TRBJ1-1, with no clear D. This CDR3 region has 13 residues. Germline V lookup: CDR1 MNHEY, CDR2 SMNVEV (reference sequence). V gave up 6 bases and J gave up 3 bases, with 11 bases separating them. CDR3 in amino acids: CASRSRRDTEAFF. The CDR3 DNA reads TGTGCCAGCAGAAGTAGGAGGGACACTGAAGCTTTCTTT.

The V call is TRBV10-2, the J call TRBJ2-7, with 8 bases fitting TRBD2. J lost 2 bases, V lost 6 bases, and 6 bases had no gene match. The CDR3 is 14 residues long. Germline V gene lookup returns CDR1 WSHSY and CDR2 SAAADI. In nucleotides, the CDR3 is TGCGCCAGCAGGCGCGGGGGGACGGCCTACGAGCAGTACTTC. Translating it yields CASRRGGTAYEQYF.

The chain recombines TRBV7-6 with TRBJ2-7; 8 nucleotides line up with TRBD1. V lost 5 bases to trimming and J lost 4 bases; unmatched junction nucleotides: 7. This CDR3 is built from 14 residues. Looked up from germline, CDR1 is SGHVS and CDR2 is FNYEAQ. Here the CDR3 reads CASSVGTGAYEQYF. CDR3 in DNA: TGTGCCAGCAGCGTTGGGACAGGTGCATACGAGCAGTACTTC. Full variable domain (outside the CDR3, taken from reference TRBV7-6 and TRBJ2-7): GAGVSQSPRYKVTKRGQDVALRCDPISGHVSLYWYRQALGQGPEFLTYFNYEAQQDKSGLPNDRFSAERPEGSISTLTIQRTEQRDSAMYRCASSVGTGAYEQYFGPGTRLTVT.

This chain links TRBV7-6 with TRBJ1-1, with D perhaps TRBD1 (5 bases). Trimming stripped 0 bases from V and 1 base from J, with 6 bases between. Germline-derived CDR1 and CDR2 are SGHVS and FNYEAQ. This CDR3 comprises 14 residues. CDR3 in amino acids: CASSLAGQNTEAFF. The DNA of the CDR3 is TGTGCCAGCAGCTTAGCAGGACAGAACACTGAAGCTTTCTTT.

This clone was seen only a few times. This rearrangement joins TRBV10-1 to TRBJ1-2; no reliable D call. The V gene's germline CDR1 is WNHNN and CDR2 SYGVQD (reference sequence). V gave up 4 bases and J gave up 7 bases, with 7 bases separating them. The CDR3 is made up of 11 amino acids. CDR3 DNA sequence: TGCGCCAGCAGTGTCCCGGGTGGCTACACCTTC. As protein: CASSVPGGYTF.

The DNA of the CDR3 is TGTGCCAGCAGCTCTCCCCCAGGGGGTAACTATGGCTACACCTTC. Protein: CASSSPPGGNYGYTF. The chain links TRBV7-9 to TRBJ1-2; TRBD1 aligns across 7 bases. Germline loops: CDR1 SEHNR, CDR2 FQNEAQ (reference sequence). The CDR3 extends over 15 amino acids. V dropped 4 bases and J dropped 1; count of bases not matched to a gene: 6.